The clone carrying this TCR beta chain was seen many times. Its antigen is currently unknown. Amplification targeted TCR beta CDR3 regions from RNA transcripts. First-round RT-PCR targeting the TCR CDR3 was performed with the HTBI primer set. A single record per CDR3 protein comes from TCRdb applying MiXCR to the multiplex PCR reads. In the table there are 500,000 to 650,000 distinct CDR3 sequences, roughly 21% of which are singletons. These data originate in a study of T cells in Graves' hyperthyroidism and ophthalmopathy. Trimming cost V 3 bases and J 4 bases, with 10 bases left between them. The CDR3 sequence is 13 residues long. CDR1 is MNHEY, CDR2 SMNVEV, per germline (reference sequence). Study observations and caveats: A 13 V-J signature model discriminated ophthalmopathy versus stable hyperthyroidism. Blood held most thyroid clonotypes expanded above 0.001 frequency.

Based on clinical symptoms, serum thyroxine and TRAb, thyroid ultrasound and orbital computed tomography, diagnoses were reached. The PBMCs were sourced from fresh peripheral blood (approximately 10 ml). The sequenced sample was blood. V gene TRBV27 combines with J gene TRBJ2-7; D is ambiguous. The source of this sequence is a man in his forties with Graves' ophthalmopathy. CDR3 nucleotides: TGTGCCAGCAGTTTCAGGAGCGATTACGAGCAGTACTTC. It yields the protein CASSFRSDYEQYF.